This TCR beta chain was captured by sequencing in a study of read filtering for tumor transcriptome and immune sequencing. Study details: After DNase treatment, RNA was made into whole-transcriptome libraries. Overall study results and limits: IR-seq and RNA-seq agreed better without single-read clonotypes.

Molecular barcoded adaptors covering alpha/delta and beta/gamma chains were used on about 0.4 ug RNA. TCRdb reanalysed the reads using MiXCR and keeps one entry per CDR3 protein. The table lists some 120,000 distinct CDR3 sequences, roughly 13% of them singletons. At the time of active disease, bone marrow was collected from every patient. This clonotype has at least ten counts. Its target is not known. The CDR3 sequence is 15 residues long. The V end was cut by 0 bases, the J end by 2 bases, with 9 bases between. CDR1 and CDR2 (germline): SGHRS, YFSETQ. V gene TRBV5-1 combines with J gene TRBJ2-1; D perhaps matches TRBD2 (6 bases). Specimen: a population of CD138-negative cells sorted from bone marrow. The sequence was obtained from a donor aged 40 or older with multiple myeloma. The DNA of the CDR3 is TGCGCCAGCAGCTTGGCGGGAGAGACCTACAATGAGCAGTTCTTC. Its translation is CASSLAGETYNEQFF.